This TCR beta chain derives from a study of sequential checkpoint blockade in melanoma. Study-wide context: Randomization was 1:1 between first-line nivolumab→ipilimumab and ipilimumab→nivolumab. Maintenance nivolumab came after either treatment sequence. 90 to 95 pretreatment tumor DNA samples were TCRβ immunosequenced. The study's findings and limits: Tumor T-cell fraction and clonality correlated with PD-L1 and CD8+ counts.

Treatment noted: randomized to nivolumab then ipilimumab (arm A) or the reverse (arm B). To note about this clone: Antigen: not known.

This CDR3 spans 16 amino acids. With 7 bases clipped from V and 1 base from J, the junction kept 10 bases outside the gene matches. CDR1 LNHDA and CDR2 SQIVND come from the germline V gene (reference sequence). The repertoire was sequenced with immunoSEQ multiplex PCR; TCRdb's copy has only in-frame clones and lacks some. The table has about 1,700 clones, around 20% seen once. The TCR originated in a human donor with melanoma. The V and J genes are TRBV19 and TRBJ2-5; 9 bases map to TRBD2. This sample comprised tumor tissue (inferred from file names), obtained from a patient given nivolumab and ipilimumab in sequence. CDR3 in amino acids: CASTPGLAKLQETQYF. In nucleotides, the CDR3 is TGTGCCAGTACTCCGGGACTAGCCAAACTCCAAGAGACCCAGTACTTC. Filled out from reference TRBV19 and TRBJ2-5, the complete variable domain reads DGGITQSPKYLFRKEGQNVTLSCEQNLNHDAMYWYRQDPGQGLRLIYYSQIVNDFQKGDIAEGYSVSREKKESFPLTVTSAQKNPTAFYLCASTPGLAKLQETQYFGPGTRLLVL.